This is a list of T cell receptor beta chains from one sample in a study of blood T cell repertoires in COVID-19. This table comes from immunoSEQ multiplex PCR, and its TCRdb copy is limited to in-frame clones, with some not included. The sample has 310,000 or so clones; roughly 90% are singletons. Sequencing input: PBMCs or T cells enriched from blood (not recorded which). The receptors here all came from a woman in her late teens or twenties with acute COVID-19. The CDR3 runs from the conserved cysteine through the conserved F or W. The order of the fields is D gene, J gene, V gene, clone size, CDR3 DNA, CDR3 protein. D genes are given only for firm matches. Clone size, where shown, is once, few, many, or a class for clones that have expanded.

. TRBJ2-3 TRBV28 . TGTGCCAGCAGTTTAGGTCATGTTGGGGGGGCTAATAGAGATACGCAGTATTTT CASSLGHVGGANRDTQYF
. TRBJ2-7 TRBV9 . TGTGCCAGCAGCTCTTTCCCAGAGGTGTCCGAGCAGTACTTC CASSSFPEVSEQYF
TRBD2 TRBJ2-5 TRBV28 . TGTGCCAGCAGCCCGGATGGACTAGCGGGAGGTCTCGAGACCCAGTACTTC CASSPDGLAGGLETQYF
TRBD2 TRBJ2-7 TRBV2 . TGTGCCAGCAGTTTACTAGCGGGAAGCGGCGAGCAGTACTTC CASSLLAGSGEQYF
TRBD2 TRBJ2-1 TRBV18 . TGTGCCAGCTCCGGGGGGAGCTCCTACAATGAGCAGTTCTTC CASSGGSSYNEQFF
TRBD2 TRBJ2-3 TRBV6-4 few TGTGCCAGCAGTGAACGGCGGGAGCCACTCGCTACGCAGTATTTT CASSERREPLATQYF
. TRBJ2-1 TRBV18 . TGTGCCAGCTCACCATTTTCAGGGGGAGGTAATGAGCAGTTCTTC CASSPFSGGGNEQFF
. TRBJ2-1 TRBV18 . TGTGCCAGCTCACCGCCTAGCCCCTACAATGAGCAGTTCTTC CASSPPSPYNEQFF
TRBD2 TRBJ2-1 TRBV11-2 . TGTGCCAGCAGCTTCGGGACTAGCGGGATCGATGAGCAGTTCTTC CASSFGTSGIDEQFF
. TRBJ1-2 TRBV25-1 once TGTGCCAGCAGTGCTGAGGAGGGACCCCGGTATGGCTACACCTTC CASSAEEGPRYGYTF
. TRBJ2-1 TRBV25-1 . TGTGCCAGCAGATCTATTAGTGGCAATGAGCAGTTCTTC CASRSISGNEQFF
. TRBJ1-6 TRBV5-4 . TGTGCCAGCAGCTTGTTCCGACCAACCGCTGGGCATAATTCACCCCTCCACTTT CASSLFRPTAGHNSPLHF
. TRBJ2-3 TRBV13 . TGTGCCAGCAGCACCCCGGGCGGGGTCACAGATACGCAGTATTTT CASSTPGGVTDTQYF
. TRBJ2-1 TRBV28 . TGTGCCAGCAGTTTATGGGAGAATGAGCAGTTCTTC CASSLWENEQFF
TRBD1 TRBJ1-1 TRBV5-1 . TGCGCCAGCAGCTTGAGAGCAGACAGGGCCTATGAAGCTTTCTTT CASSLRADRAYEAFF
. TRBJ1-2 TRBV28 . TGTGCCAGCAGAACAGGGTTCTATGGCTACACCTTC CASRTGFYGYTF
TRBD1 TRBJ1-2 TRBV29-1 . TGCAGCGTTGAATTCCGGGACAGACAGAACTATGGCTACACCTTC CSVEFRDRQNYGYTF
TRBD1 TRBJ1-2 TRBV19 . TGTGCCAGTAGTGCGGTAGACAGGGGGACTACCTATGGCTACACCTTC CASSAVDRGTTYGYTF
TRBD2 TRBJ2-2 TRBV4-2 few TGTGCCAGCAGCTGGGGACTAGCGGGATCGAACACCGGGGAGCTGTTTTTT CASSWGLAGSNTGELFF
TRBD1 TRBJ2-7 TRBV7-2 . TGTGCCAGCAGCACAACAGGACAGGCCTACGAGCAGTACTTC CASSTTGQAYEQYF
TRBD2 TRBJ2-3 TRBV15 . TGTGCCACCAGCAGACCTAGCGGGAGAGGGTTGGTAGATACGCAGTATTTT CATSRPSGRGLVDTQYF
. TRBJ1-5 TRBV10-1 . TGCGCCAGCAGTGAGTCTTATCGGAACAGATTCAATCAGCCCCAGCATTTT CASSESYRNRFNQPQHF
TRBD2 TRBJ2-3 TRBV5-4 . TGTGCCAGCAGCTTGCCCAGCGGGAAACCCACAGATACGCAGTATTTT CASSLPSGKPTDTQYF
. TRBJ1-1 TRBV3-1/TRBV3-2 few TGTGCCAGCAGCCCCGCCCTATGGAGAGGGGGCACTGAAGCTTTCTTT CASSPALWRGGTEAFF
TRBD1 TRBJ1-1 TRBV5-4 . TGTGCCAGCAGCTTCGGACAGGGCGGGACTGAAGCTTTCTTT CASSFGQGGTEAFF
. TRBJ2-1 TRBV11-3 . TGTGCCAGCAGCCTTAGGAGGGAATCCTACAATGAGCAGTTCTTC CASSLRRESYNEQFF
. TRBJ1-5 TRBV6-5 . TGTGCCAGCAGCAGTCAGGGGAATCAGCCCCAGCATTTT CASSSQGNQPQHF
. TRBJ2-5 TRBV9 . TGTGCCAGCAGCCTTCGACTAGGGCCCGATGAGACCCAGTACTTC CASSLRLGPDETQYF
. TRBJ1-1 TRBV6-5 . TGTGCCAGCAGACCGCCCACAAGGAACACTGAAGCTTTCTTT CASRPPTRNTEAFF
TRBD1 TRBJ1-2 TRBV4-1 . TGCGCCAGCAGCCCTGGACAGGGCGGGGAATATGGCTACACCTTC CASSPGQGGEYGYTF
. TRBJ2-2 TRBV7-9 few TGTGCCAGCAGCTTAAGGAACAGGGCGGACGGGGAGCTGTTTTTT CASSLRNRADGELFF
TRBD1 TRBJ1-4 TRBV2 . TGTGCCAGCAGAAGTCTACCGGGACAGGTTAATGAAAAACTGTTTTTT CASRSLPGQVNEKLFF
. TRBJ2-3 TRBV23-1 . TGCGCCAGCGCTCTGGAGGGAGCGAAGACCAAAACCACAGATACGCAGTATTTT CASALEGAKTKTTDTQYF
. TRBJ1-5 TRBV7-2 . TGTGCCAGCAGCTTACGATCCACGGGCAATCAGCCCCAGCATTTT CASSLRSTGNQPQHF
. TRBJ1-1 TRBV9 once TGTGCCAGCAGCGTATACAAGAACACTGAAGCTTTCTTT CASSVYKNTEAFF